This entry features one T cell receptor (beta chain) sequence. Antigen specificity is unknown. The germline V gene has CDR1 SGHTA and CDR2 FQGNSA. CDR3 length: 14 amino acids. Trimming took off 1 base at V and 6 bases at J, with 10 bases between the two ends. This record belongs to a study of T-cell memory formation after mild COVID-19. Notes on the study in general: Clones that got smaller from day 15 to 85 had even CD4/CD8, while clones growing later tipped toward CD4+.

TCRdb reprocessed the 5' RACE reads with MiXCR, giving one entry per CDR3 protein. The sample lists around 390,000 distinct CDR3 sequences; approximately 16% were seen once. This sequence originates from a man aged 18-30 years who had mild COVID-19 (a few samples of this study predate the infection). Cell type and time point are not known. Material for sequencing was PBMCs or a T cell subset sorted from them (not recorded which). The chain has TRBV7-2 and TRBJ1-5; TRBD1 is a possible D gene (5 bases). The CDR3 spells CASSLDRGSQPQHF. The CDR3 bases are TGTGCCAGCAGCTTAGATCGGGGGTCTCAGCCCCAGCATTTT.